This T cell receptor beta chain was obtained from a study of molecular identifiers for immune sequencing clone quantification. Study findings and constraints: Whereas clones above 20 RNA copies held under 1% of naive-cell molecules, they held over 98% of effector molecules.

Libraries of bulk TCR were made by previously described methods (with listed TCR primers). TCRdb independently ran MiXCR on the PCR reads; one entry per CDR3 protein. Of about 320,000 distinct CDR3 sequences in the sample, 24% were seen once. Germline V gene sequence: CDR1 DFQATT, CDR2 SNEGSKA (reference sequence). V was trimmed by 8 bases and J by 3 bases, leaving 16 bases between them. This CDR3 has 13 residues. Naive CD8 T cells underwent sorting with the CD8+CD4-CCR7+CD45RA+ definition. This clonotype was found many times. Its antigen remains unidentified. Source material: naive CD8+ T cells from blood, with Jurkat cell RNA spiked in. Subset described: FACS-sorted CD8+CD4-CCR7+CD45RA+ naive T cells. V is TRBV20-1 and J is TRBJ1-2; D perhaps matches TRBD1 (5 bases). The TCR originated in a human donor in good health. Some libraries in this study had Jurkat cell RNA spiked in. This chain's CDR3 is CSSPAGGDYGYTF. CDR3 DNA: TGCAGTTCCCCCGCAGGAGGGGACTATGGCTACACCTTC.